This T cell receptor (beta chain) was observed in a study of CD8 T cells in ankylosing spondylitis. Study outcomes and limitations: About 8 highly homologous variants made up a TCR beta motif, and this motif appeared characteristic of ankylosing spondylitis blood. Some motif variants were previously reported in reactive arthritis synovial fluid and blood.

As regards this clonotype: Its cognate antigen is unknown.

Making the TCR beta libraries involved quantitative 5'-RACE with molecular barcodes. TCRdb reprocessed the 5' RACE reads via MiXCR and lists one record per CDR3 protein. Found here are around 390,000 distinct CDR3 sequences, more than 20% of them singletons; the top ten hold around 16%. Source material: blood, either unsorted or a sorted T cell fraction (not recorded which). This receptor was taken from a male donor with ankylosing spondylitis.

In DNA form, the CDR3 reads TGCAGTGCCGCTAGCGGGACTCCACCCTACAATGAGCAGTTCTTC. Amino acid sequence: CSAASGTPPYNEQFF. V gene TRBV20-1 combines with J gene TRBJ2-1, with 9 bases lining up with TRBD2. CDR1 and CDR2 (germline): DFQATT, SNEGSKA (reference sequence). This CDR3 spans 15 amino acids. V lost 6 bases, J lost 2 bases, and 8 bases stayed unmatched.